This T cell receptor (beta chain) originates from a study of sequential checkpoint blockade in melanoma. Specified treatment: randomized to nivolumab then ipilimumab (arm A) or the reverse (arm B). TCRdb's table, derived via immunoSEQ multiplex PCR, lists solely in-frame clones and lacks some. This table holds some 10,000 clones, 73% found once. The CDR3 totals 14 residues. Looked up from germline, CDR1 is MGHRA and CDR2 is YSYEKL. J lost 4 bases, V lost 1 base, and 2 bases had no gene match. The sample in question was CD8+ T cells sorted from blood (inferred from file names), obtained from a patient given nivolumab and ipilimumab in sequence. The clonotype was recovered from a human donor with melanoma. The chain carries TRBV4-1 and TRBJ2-5, with 8 nucleotides matching TRBD1. For the CDR3, the DNA is TGCGCCAGCAGCCAAGGACAGGGGTTAGAGACCCAGTACTTC. This sequence encodes CASSQGQGLETQYF.